The 20 T cell receptor beta chains given below trace back to one sample, sequenced in a study of blood T cell repertoires in COVID-19. Data came from immunoSEQ multiplex PCR; TCRdb stores just in-frame clones and leaves some out. Found here are 250,000 to 400,000 clones, about 91% of them singletons; the top ten hold approximately 1.6%. Sequencing was done on a sample of peripheral blood. Receptors originate from a woman aged 25 to 45 with COVID-19, enrolled during active disease.

The chain employs TRBV5-4 and TRBJ1-4; D gene unclear. The CDR3 consists of 17 residues. Per the germline V gene, CDR1 is SGHNT and CDR2 is YYREEE (reference sequence). Trimming removed 3 bases from V and 4 bases from J, with 19 bases in between. CDR3 bases: TGTGCCAGCAGCTACGCTCGGGGTACGGGAGATAATGAAAAACTGTTTTTT. Encoded protein: CASSYARGTGDNEKLFF. The whole variable domain, filled in from reference TRBV5-4 and TRBJ1-4, reads ETGVTQSPTHLIKTRGQQVTLRCSSQSGHNTVSWYQQALGQGPQFIFQYYREEENGRGNFPPRFSGLQFPNYSSELNVNALELDDSALYLCASSYARGTGDNEKLFFGSGTQLSVL.

This clone came up once. This chain uses TRBV18 with TRBJ1-4, with no clear D. V lost 0 bases and J lost 0, with 14 bases in between. Per the germline V gene, CDR1 is KGHSH and CDR2 is LQKENI. CDR3 length: 18 amino acids. CDR3 DNA sequence: TGTGCCAGCTCACCACCGGTACTGAGCGGAGCAACTAATGAAAAACTGTTTTTT. As protein: CASSPPVLSGATNEKLFF.

Remarks on this clone: Other DNA sequences within the sample encode an identical CDR3. The J gene is TRBJ1-6, the V gene TRBV19, with a tentative D call TRBD1 (6 bases). CDR1 is LNHDA and CDR2 is SQIVND in the germline V gene (reference sequence). The V gene lost 3 bases and the J gene lost 6 bases, with 9 bases spanning the gap. CDR3 length: 14 amino acids. The CDR3 region has the DNA TGTGCCAGTAGTATTGGGGGCGTTAATTCACCCCTCCACTTT. It encodes CASSIGGVNSPLHF.

About this clone: Mismatch with germline at one junction end may stem from a read error. V and J are TRBV3-1 (or the pseudogene TRBV3-2) and TRBJ2-1; TRBD2 aligns across 9 bases. This CDR3 region has 17 residues. Germline V gene sequence: CDR1 LGHDT, CDR2 YNNKEL (reference sequence). The CDR3 coding sequence is TGCGCCAGCAGCCAAGAAGCGGGGGGACCCTCCTACAATGAGCAGTTCTTC. Its translation: CASSQEAGGPSYNEQFF.

J is TRBJ1-1 and V is TRBV18; the D gene is possibly TRBD1 (5 bases). From germline, CDR1 is KGHSH and CDR2 LQKENI. Trimming removed 3 bases from V and 8 bases from J, with 10 bases in between. The CDR3 extends over 12 amino acids. The DNA for the CDR3 is TGTGCCAGCTCACCCGACAGCTTAGAAGCTTTCTTT. Residues: CASSPDSLEAFF.

The J gene is TRBJ2-4, the V gene TRBV7-9; perhaps TRBD2 as D (6 bases). Germline V gene sequence: CDR1 SEHNR, CDR2 FQNEAQ (reference sequence). The CDR3 has 18 residues. Trimming left V 5 bases short and J 2 bases short, with 22 bases between. Here the CDR3 DNA reads TGTGCCAGCAGCCTTAGGAGGATGGGCGCGGGGACCAAAAACATTCAGTACTTC. This sequence encodes CASSLRRMGAGTKNIQYF. Full variable domain (rest looked up from reference TRBV7-9 and TRBJ2-4): DTGVSQNPRHKITKRGQNVTFRCDPISEHNRLYWYRQTLGQGPEFLTYFQNEAQLEKSRLLSDRFSAERPKGSFSTLEIQRTEQGDSAMYLCASSLRRMGAGTKNIQYFGAGTRLSVL.

Written as DNA, the CDR3 is TGTGCTAGAGGATCCTGGGACACTGAAGCTTTCTTT. As protein: CARGSWDTEAFF. The chain links TRBV30 to TRBJ1-1; D not resolved. The length of the CDR3 is 12 residues. CDR1 GTSNPN and CDR2 SVGIG come from the germline V gene (reference sequence).

The gene calls are TRBV28 and TRBJ2-2, with D perhaps TRBD1 (5 bases). From germline, CDR1 is MDHEN and CDR2 SYDVKM. V lost 5 bases and J lost 1, with 17 bases in between. This CDR3 has 17 residues. In nucleotides, the CDR3 is TGTGCCAGCAGTCCCTCGCTAAGGGGAAGGAACACCGGGGAGCTGTTTTTT. Amino acid sequence: CASSPSLRGRNTGELFF.

The chain is built from TRBV6-5 and TRBJ1-1, with D possibly TRBD1 on 5 matching bases. The CDR3 consists of 15 residues. V was clipped by 4 bases and J by 1 base, with 13 bases between them. Germline CDR1 is MNHEY and CDR2 is SVGAGI. For the CDR3, the DNA is TGTGCCAGCAGTTGGGGCTTCCTTGGGAACACTGAAGCTTTCTTT. The encoded protein is CASSWGFLGNTEAFF.

This clone was observed a single time. This rearrangement joins TRBV12-3 or TRBV12-4 to TRBJ1-2, with a weak D call TRBD1 (5 bases). With 10 bases removed from V and 0 bases from J, the gap between germline ends came to 12 bases. The CDR3 contains 13 residues. This CDR3 reads CAIRGFTNYGYTF. Written as DNA, the CDR3 is TGTGCCATCCGGGGGTTTACTAACTATGGCTACACCTTC.

This rearrangement joins TRBV7-9 to TRBJ1-2; D possibly corresponds to TRBD1 (6 bases). The CDR3 is 13 amino acids. Germline V CDR1 and CDR2: SEHNR, FQNEAQ (reference sequence). Trimming cost V 3 bases and J 4 bases, with 9 bases left between them. In DNA form, the CDR3 reads TGTGCCAGCAGCTTGGGGGCCTTCTATGGCTACACCTTC. Its protein product is CASSLGAFYGYTF.

The rearrangement uses TRBV19 and TRBJ2-7; 10 bases are shared with TRBD1. The CDR3 totals 13 residues. Germline V lookup: CDR1 LNHDA, CDR2 SQIVND (reference sequence). Losses at the gene ends were 5 bases for V and 4 bases for J; bases not matched to a gene: 2. CDR3 bases: TGTGCCAGTAGTGCGGGACAGGGGTACGAGCAGTACTTC. Residues: CASSAGQGYEQYF.

V gene TRBV18 combines with J gene TRBJ1-1, with D perhaps TRBD1 (6 bases). The length of the CDR3 is 18 residues. Between the trimmed V and J ends, which lost 2 bases and 2 bases, there was a span of 21 bases. Germline V gives CDR1 KGHSH, CDR2 LQKENI. This chain's CDR3 is CASSPGYRKQGPNTEAFF. The CDR3 DNA reads TGTGCCAGCTCACCAGGTTATAGAAAACAGGGCCCTAACACTGAAGCTTTCTTT.

The chain combines TRBV6-1 with TRBJ1-5; D ambiguous. V was clipped by 1 base and J by 4 bases, with 8 bases between them. This CDR3 is built from 14 residues. Germline V CDR1 and CDR2: MNHNS, SASEGT. As DNA, the CDR3 is TGTGCCAGCAGTGAAGGAACATGGAATCAGCCCCAGCATTTT. It is translated as CASSEGTWNQPQHF.

The chain has TRBV27 and TRBJ2-7; D might be TRBD1 (6 bases). The V gene lost 3 bases and the J gene lost 0 bases, with 12 bases spanning the gap. The CDR3 runs 15 residues. Germline assignment: CDR1 MNHEY and CDR2 SMNVEV (reference sequence). This CDR3 is CASSLDQGTSYEQYF. As DNA, the CDR3 is TGTGCCAGCAGTTTGGATCAGGGGACCTCCTACGAGCAGTACTTC.

The chain recombines TRBV2 with TRBJ1-2; 12 bases fit TRBD1. CDR3 size: 17 residues. From germline, CDR1 is SNHLY and CDR2 FYNNEI. V lost 7 bases, J lost 4 bases, and 13 bases stayed unmatched. CDR3 region: CASTSGTGGSLFYGYTF. DNA for the CDR3: TGTGCCAGCACTTCAGGGACAGGGGGCTCGCTTTTCTATGGCTACACCTTC. Complete variable domain (other parts from reference TRBV2 and TRBJ1-2): EPEVTQTPSHQVTQMGQEVILRCVPISNHLYFYWYRQILGQKVEFLVSFYNNEISEKSEIFDDQFSVERPDGSNFTLKIRSTKLEDSAMYFCASTSGTGGSLFYGYTFGSGTRLTVV.

CDR3 sequence reads: CASSQGRGALNQPQHF. The CDR3 coding sequence is TGTGCCAGTAGTCAAGGACGCGGGGCCCTCAATCAGCCCCAGCATTTT. This sequence joins TRBV19 and TRBJ1-5; the D gene is possibly TRBD1 (5 bases). The germline gives CDR1 LNHDA, CDR2 SQIVND (reference sequence). V was clipped by 5 bases and J by 3 bases, with 17 bases between them. The CDR3 loop spans 16 amino acids.

The chain is built from TRBV10-3 and TRBJ2-5; the D gene is possibly TRBD1 (7 bases). The ends were cut back, 4 bases at V and 2 bases at J, with 14 bases in the middle. This CDR3 is built from 15 residues. Looked up from germline, CDR1 is ENHRY and CDR2 is SYGVKD. The CDR3 DNA is TGTGCCATCAGTGTTGCGACAGGGAGGCAAGAGACCCAGTACTTC. It codes for CAISVATGRQETQYF.

The chain couples TRBV9 to TRBJ1-1; weak D call: TRBD1 (5 bases). Looked up from germline, CDR1 is SGDLS and CDR2 is YYNGEE. CDR3 length: 15 amino acids. Trimming removed 0 bases from V and 3 bases from J, with 12 bases in between. CDR3 region: CASSVGGVLDTEAFF. CDR3 nucleotides: TGTGCCAGCAGCGTAGGGGGCGTATTGGACACTGAAGCTTTCTTT.

The CDR3 region has the DNA TGTGCCAGTAGTATTGGGAACAGGGGGCTTGATGGCTACACCTTC. Translation gives CASSIGNRGLDGYTF. The chain recombines TRBV19 with TRBJ1-2; TRBD1 agrees at 9 bases. Germline CDR1 reads LNHDA; CDR2 reads SQIVND (reference sequence). Trimming cost V 3 bases and J 6 bases; bases outside gene matches: 8. This CDR3 is built from 15 residues.